These 18 T cell receptor beta chains came from one sample sequenced in a study of T cell repertoires in cytomegalovirus infection. These receptors have no known antigen. One entry per CDR3 protein results from TCRdb running MiXCR on the reads. The sample has more than 95,000 distinct CDR3 sequences, about 31% seen once. This specimen was CD8+ T cells from cultured PBMCs, taken from culture after CMV antigen stimulation. These receptor sequences come from a human donor in good health (CMV status not recorded). Some clones in this sample may be carry-over from other donors' samples.

The chain uses TRBV20-1 and TRBJ2-7; no definite D call. The germline V gene encodes CDR1 DFQATT and CDR2 SNEGSKA (reference sequence). The CDR3 spans 15 residues. Between the trimmed V and J ends, which lost 6 bases and 3 bases, there was a span of 21 bases. The CDR3 DNA follows: TGCAGTGCCGCCGACGCCTCGGGCATGGTCTACGAGCAGTACTTC. Amino acids: CSAADASGMVYEQYF.

The chain is built from TRBV7-9 and TRBJ1-1, with unresolved D. The CDR3 consists of 11 residues. The V and J ends lost 5 bases and 4 bases respectively, with 5 bases between them. Germline V gives CDR1 SEHNR, CDR2 FQNEAQ (reference sequence). CDR3: CASSLTTEAFF. In DNA, the CDR3 is TGTGCCAGCAGCCTAACCACTGAAGCTTTCTTT.

The gene calls are TRBV7-6 and TRBJ1-2; 7 bases are a match to TRBD1. Germline V CDR1 and CDR2: SGHVS, FNYEAQ. This CDR3 contains 15 residues. J was trimmed by 4 bases and V by 1 base; bases with no gene match: 6. CDR3 nucleotides: TGTGCCAGCAGCTTAGGGGACAGTCCCCTCTATGGCTACACCTTC. It specifies CASSLGDSPLYGYTF.

The chain carries TRBV20-1 and TRBJ2-3, with D tentatively TRBD1 (6 bases). The length of the CDR3 is 14 residues. Per germline, CDR1 DFQATT and CDR2 SNEGSKA (reference sequence). Trimming left V 6 bases short and J 2 bases short, with 15 bases between. CDR3 coding DNA: TGCAGTGCGGAGGACAGCGACTTCACAGATACGCAGTATTTT. Amino acid sequence: CSAEDSDFTDTQYF.

This clonotype was observed a few times. The chain uses TRBV7-3 and TRBJ2-1, with 10 bases that match TRBD2. Germline V lookup: CDR1 SGHTA, CDR2 FQGTGA. This CDR3 spans 19 amino acids. V was clipped by 0 bases and J by 0 bases; unmatched bases: 8. The CDR3 DNA reads as TGTGCCAGCAGCTTAACGGGGGCTAGCGGGGGAATCTCCTACAATGAGCAGTTCTTC. It translates to CASSLTGASGGISYNEQFF.

The V and J genes are TRBV6-5 and TRBJ2-7, with 7 bases lining up with TRBD1. From germline, CDR1 is MNHEY and CDR2 SVGAGI. V lost 2 bases and J lost 4; bases outside the gene matches: 2. The CDR3 is 13 amino acids. CDR3 residues: CASSYDREYEQYF. CDR3 sequence (DNA): TGTGCCAGCAGTTACGACAGGGAATACGAGCAGTACTTC.

The chain recombines TRBV2 with TRBJ2-2; possible D gene TRBD2, 6 bases. The CDR3 contains 14 residues. Germline V gives CDR1 SNHLY, CDR2 FYNNEI. With 3 bases removed from V and 5 bases from J, the gap between germline ends came to 10 bases. The CDR3 nucleotides read TGTGCCAGCAGTGAGGACGCGGGGACCGGGGAGCTGTTTTTT. Residues: CASSEDAGTGELFF.

The chain couples TRBV27 to TRBJ2-1; D might be TRBD1 (5 bases). The CDR3 is 16 residues long. The germline V gene has CDR1 MNHEY and CDR2 SMNVEV (reference sequence). Trimming left V 6 bases short and J 9 bases short, with 24 bases between. CDR3 in DNA: TGTGCCAGCAGCGAACTACTTGATTGGGGCACAGGTGAGCAGTTCTTC. Protein product: CASSELLDWGTGEQFF.

The rearrangement uses TRBV4-1 and TRBJ1-2; no firm D call. This CDR3 has 14 amino acids. V dropped 1 base and J dropped 4 bases, with 10 bases sitting between them. Germline CDR1 MGHRA, CDR2 YSYEKL. The CDR3 DNA sequence: TGCGCCAGCAGCCAAGTAAAGAGCGTCTATGGCTACACCTTC. Residues: CASSQVKSVYGYTF.

This clonotype occurred many times. The chain combines TRBV7-8 with TRBJ2-7; D is tentatively TRBD1 or TRBD2 (6 bases each). Germline CDR1 and CDR2: SGHVS and FQNEAQ. The CDR3 contains 15 residues. V lost 1 base to trimming and J lost 7 bases, with 17 bases between them. The CDR3 reads CASSLDSHRAGEQYF. The CDR3 coding sequence is TGTGCCAGCAGCTTAGATTCCCACAGGGCGGGAGAGCAGTACTTC. The entire variable domain, with the rest obtained from reference TRBV7-8 and TRBJ2-7, is as follows: GAGVSQSPRYKVAKRGQDVALRCDPISGHVSLFWYQQALGQGPEFLTYFQNEAQLDKSGLPSDRFFAERPEGSVSTLKIQRTQQEDSAVYLCASSLDSHRAGEQYFGPGTRLTVT.

J is TRBJ1-1 and V is TRBV6-1; possibly TRBD1 for D (5 bases). The CDR3 runs to 12 residues. CDR1 MNHNS and CDR2 SASEGT come from the germline V gene. Written as DNA, the CDR3 is TGTACCCACGACGAGGGGAGCCCTGAAGCTTTCTTT. This gives the protein CTHDEGSPEAFF.

The chain carries TRBV12-3 or TRBV12-4 and TRBJ2-7, with 7 bases identical to TRBD1. The CDR3 covers 13 residues. J lost 6 bases, V lost 5 bases, and 7 bases had no gene match. CDR3: CASSVLTGLEQYF. CDR3 bases: TGTGCCAGCAGTGTACTGACAGGGCTCGAGCAGTACTTC.

The chain couples TRBV6-2 or TRBV6-3 to TRBJ2-1, with 8 nucleotides matching TRBD2. The V segment lost 3 bases and the J segment 5 bases; nucleotides outside the gene matches: 9. The CDR3 sequence is 16 residues long. The germline V gene has CDR1 MNHEY and CDR2 SVGEGT. The CDR3 DNA follows: TGTGCCAGCAGTTATTCCATAGCGGGGTTCGACAATGAGCAGTTCTTC. Encoded protein: CASSYSIAGFDNEQFF.

This chain uses TRBV7-6 with TRBJ2-6; TRBD2 matches at 13 bases. Germline values: CDR1 SGHVS, CDR2 FNYEAQ. J was trimmed by 2 bases and V by 5 bases; bases with no gene match: 9. CDR3 size: 19 residues. DNA of the CDR3: TGTGCCAGCAGCCCCATACCGGGACTAGCGGGGACTGGGGCCAACGTCCTGACTTTC. This gives the protein CASSPIPGLAGTGANVLTF.

This clonotype was seen only a few times. The chain links TRBV12-3 or TRBV12-4 to TRBJ1-5, with D tentatively TRBD1 (6 bases). Trimming removed 4 bases from V and 2 bases from J, with 12 bases in between. The CDR3 totals 15 residues. The CDR3 nucleotides read TGTGCCAGCAGTTGGGGTAGACAGGGCAATCAGCCCCAGCATTTT. As protein: CASSWGRQGNQPQHF.

This clonotype was picked up many times. The V call is TRBV7-8, the J call TRBJ1-2; TRBD1 is a possible D gene (5 bases). Germline loops: CDR1 SGHVS, CDR2 FQNEAQ. The V gene lost 2 bases and the J gene lost 3 bases, with 13 bases spanning the gap. The CDR3 sequence is 15 residues long. CDR3 DNA sequence: TGTGCCAGCAGCTTATCCAGTGACAGCCACTATGGCTACACCTTC. Translating gives CASSLSSDSHYGYTF.

This clonotype was counted many times. This chain connects TRBV7-9 to TRBJ2-2; D is undetermined. The germline CDR1 and CDR2 sequences are SEHNR and FQNEAQ (reference sequence). This CDR3 is built from 12 residues. V lost 9 bases to trimming and J lost 1 base, with 6 bases between them. The CDR3 reads CASTENTGELFF. The CDR3 bases are TGTGCCAGTACCGAGAACACCGGGGAGCTGTTTTTT.

The chain couples TRBV4-1 to TRBJ2-1; 10 bases fit TRBD2. V lost 0 bases, J lost 3 bases, and 8 bases stayed unmatched. CDR1 is MGHRA, CDR2 YSYEKL, per germline. The CDR3 totals 18 residues. The CDR3 region is CASSQDWASGGHYNEQFF. The CDR3 bases are TGCGCCAGCAGCCAAGATTGGGCTAGCGGGGGCCACTACAATGAGCAGTTCTTC.